The sequence of this T cell receptor beta chain was determined in a study of T cell changes during pregnancy in multiple sclerosis (dated 2019 in TCRdb). Turning to the overall study: In women with multiple sclerosis, the researchers looked at how the T cell repertoire shifted as pregnancy progressed.

The CDR3 measures 11 amino acids from cysteine to phenylalanine. Only the CDR3 region is kept as DNA, spanning 33 bases read in frame from base 1. Via the germline V gene, CDR1 is MGHDK and CDR2 SYGVNS. Trimming removed 1 base from V and 8 bases from J, leaving 5 bases between the germline ends. About this clone: Its antigen remains unidentified. The record has no base qualities; no much larger clone is one base away.

Libraries were built with the immunoSEQ multiplex PCR assay. The source is immuneACCESS, and TCRdb retained only in-frame sequences with V and J called. Part of the clones is not carried over; for the studies checked, unresolved V genes explain less than half of this, and the remainder is unexplained. This sample holds over 85,000 clones; around 90% were observed only once. The ten largest clones add up to around 1.8% of the sample. This chain joins TRBV25-1 to TRBJ1-1; no D gene call is confident. The sequence was collected from a female donor in good health, enrolled as a control in a pregnancy study. The specimen comprised peripheral blood, sampled in the first trimester of pregnancy. For the CDR3, the sequence is CASSELREAFF. Here is the DNA: TGTGCCAGCAGTGAATTGCGGGAAGCTTTCTTT.